This TCR beta chain came from a study of blood T cell repertoires in COVID-19. Study background: Samples representing acute and convalescent COVID-19 were sourced from the United States, Italy and Spain.

This table comes from immunoSEQ multiplex PCR, and its TCRdb copy is limited to in-frame clones, with some not included. The sample consists of about 370,000 clones, roughly 90% of them appearing once. A Seattle source enrolled patients during active infection and followed them longitudinally. The V segment lost 11 bases and the J segment 4 bases; nucleotides outside the gene matches: 8. CDR3 length: 13 residues. CDR1 is LNHDA, CDR2 SQIVND, per germline (reference sequence). The chain employs TRBV19 and TRBJ1-5, with 7 bases lining up with TRBD1. Material for sequencing was peripheral blood. This receptor was obtained from a woman in her twenties or thirties with COVID-19, enrolled during active disease. CDR3 DNA sequence: TGTGCCGCGGGACAGTCTCTAAATCAGCCCCAGCATTTT. Translating gives CAAGQSLNQPQHF.